What follows are 27 T cell receptor beta chains derived from one specimen sequenced in a study of Ad26.COV2.S vaccination and SARS-CoV-2 variants. Sequenced by immunoSEQ multiplex PCR; TCRdb stores in-frame clones only, minus some. The data show about 400,000 clones, with about 89% seen just once and 1.9% held by the top ten. Treatment given: about 20 received Ad26.COV2.S at low or high dose, single or two shots; roughly five received placebo; per-sample allocation not given. The samples date from day 63 after the first vaccine or placebo injection. Here the sequenced sample was peripheral blood, taken in a trial of Ad26.COV2.S vaccine versus placebo. Receptor source: a person between 18 and 65 years old who received the Ad26.COV2.S COVID-19 vaccine or a placebo.

The V call is TRBV7-9, the J call TRBJ2-6; D is uncertain. The CDR3 extends over 18 amino acids. CDR1 is SEHNR and CDR2 is FQNEAQ in the germline V gene (reference sequence). With 1 base removed from V and 2 bases from J, the gap between germline ends came to 15 bases. The chain's CDR3 is CASSLDVFTTPGANVLTF. The DNA of the CDR3 is TGTGCCAGCAGCTTAGACGTATTCACTACTCCTGGGGCCAACGTCCTGACTTTC.

The chain carries TRBV5-1 and TRBJ2-2; TRBD1 matches at 8 bases. This CDR3 contains 15 residues. CDR1 and CDR2 from the germline V gene are SGHRS and YFSETQ. V gave up 4 bases and J gave up 1 base; unmatched junction bases: 3. In DNA form, the CDR3 reads TGCGCCAGCAGCCGGACAGGGTTGAACACCGGGGAGCTGTTTTTT. Protein product: CASSRTGLNTGELFF. The full variable domain, its missing parts supplied by reference TRBV5-1 and TRBJ2-2, is KAGVTQTPRYLIKTRGQQVTLSCSPISGHRSVSWYQQTPGQGLQFLFEYFSETQRNKGNFPGRFSGRQFSNSRSEMNVSTLELGDSALYLCASSRTGLNTGELFFGEGSRLTVL.

This chain joins TRBV28 and TRBJ1-2; D is ambiguous. The CDR3 runs 15 residues. Germline CDR1 reads MDHEN; CDR2 reads SYDVKM. The V end lost 5 bases, the J end lost 1 base, and 14 bases lay between the germline ends. CDR3 coding DNA: TGTGCCAGCAGTCCCCCCTCGACCTTTAACTATGGCTACACCTTC. Translated: CASSPPSTFNYGYTF.

The chain combines TRBV11-3 with TRBJ1-1; D ambiguous. CDR1 and CDR2 from the germline V gene are SGHNT and YENEEA. V lost 3 bases, J lost 1 base, and 3 bases lay in between. The CDR3 spans 12 residues. The CDR3 loop is CASSFPNTEAFF. In DNA form, the CDR3 reads TGTGCCAGCAGCTTTCCGAACACTGAAGCTTTCTTT.

The chain links TRBV2 to TRBJ2-3, with D uncertain. Germline values: CDR1 SNHLY, CDR2 FYNNEI. Trimming removed 6 bases from V and 2 bases from J, with 6 bases in between. The CDR3 is made up of 12 amino acids. CDR3 nucleotides: TGTGCCAGCAGCCGCACCACAGATACGCAGTATTTT. This gives the protein CASSRTTDTQYF. Complete variable domain (other parts from reference TRBV2 and TRBJ2-3): EPEVTQTPSHQVTQMGQEVILRCVPISNHLYFYWYRQILGQKVEFLVSFYNNEISEKSEIFDDQFSVERPDGSNFTLKIRSTKLEDSAMYFCASSRTTDTQYFGPGTRLTVL.

This clone has only a few counts. The CDR3 DNA follows: TGTGCCAGCAGCTTAAGCCAGGGAAATAATTCACCCCTCCACTTT. Translated, it gives CASSLSQGNNSPLHF. The V gene is TRBV7-9, the J gene TRBJ1-6, with a possible D match to TRBD1 (5 bases). Deletions cut 2 bases from V and 5 bases from J, with 10 bases between. The CDR3 totals 15 residues. CDR1 SEHNR and CDR2 FQNEAQ come from the germline V gene (reference sequence).

This chain uses TRBV6-5 with TRBJ1-1; D not resolved. The V gene's germline CDR1 is MNHEY and CDR2 SVGAGI. The CDR3 has 13 residues. V was pared by 7 bases and J by 8 bases, with 17 bases between. As DNA, the CDR3 is TGTGCCAGCACCCCCCCGGGAGGAAGAGAAGCTTTCTTT. Translating it yields CASTPPGGREAFF.

The chain employs TRBV27 and TRBJ2-7, with a weak D call TRBD2 (5 bases). Deletions cut 5 bases from V and 2 bases from J, with 16 bases between. CDR3 length: 15 residues. Germline assignment: CDR1 MNHEY and CDR2 SMNVEV (reference sequence). The CDR3 nucleotides are TGTGCCAGCAGTACTAGTTTGGACCTTCCCTACGAGCAGTACTTC. Translating it yields CASSTSLDLPYEQYF.

The CDR3, as DNA: TGTGCCAGCAGGCATGCCAGGGGGCAGACAGATACGCAGTATTTT. As protein: CASRHARGQTDTQYF. The chain links TRBV21-1 to TRBJ2-3; no DNA check was done on the table's D call, TRBD1. TRBV21-1 is described as a pseudogene. The length of the CDR3 is 15 residues.

This chain joins TRBV19 and TRBJ2-3; unclear D gene. Germline CDR1 and CDR2: LNHDA and SQIVND (reference sequence). The V gene lost 2 bases and the J gene lost 8 bases, with 20 bases spanning the gap. The CDR3 loop spans 16 amino acids. The CDR3 here is CASSIRGGFPPGTQYF. CDR3 DNA sequence: TGTGCCAGTAGTATAAGAGGTGGCTTCCCCCCCGGTACGCAGTATTTT.

The J gene is TRBJ2-5, the V gene TRBV7-9; a weak D match, TRBD1 (5 bases). Germline lookup yields CDR1 SEHNR and CDR2 FQNEAQ (reference sequence). V lost 4 bases, J lost 7 bases, and 13 bases lay in between. The CDR3 contains 13 residues. Here the CDR3 reads CASSSQGVGTQYF. The CDR3 nucleotides are TGTGCCAGCAGCTCGCAGGGTGTAGGGACCCAGTACTTC.

V usage is TRBV4-2 and J usage is TRBJ1-3, with D unresolved. CDR3 size: 13 residues. V lost 0 bases and J 5 bases, leaving 5 bases between the germline ends. Germline CDR1 reads LGHNA; CDR2 reads YNFKEQ. CDR3 loop: CASSQEERNTIYF. CDR3 in DNA: TGTGCCAGCAGCCAAGAAGAGAGAAACACCATATATTTT.

The chain employs TRBV7-2 and TRBJ2-1, with 13 bases that match TRBD2. The V gene's germline CDR1 is SGHTA and CDR2 FQGNSA. J lost 9 bases, V lost 1 base, and 6 bases had no gene match. The length of the CDR3 is 16 residues. This CDR3 reads CASSLEGLAGAFEQFF. The CDR3 region has the DNA TGTGCCAGCAGCTTAGAAGGACTAGCGGGAGCTTTTGAGCAGTTCTTC.

The J gene is TRBJ2-5, the V gene TRBV5-6; D gene unclear. The CDR3 is made up of 12 amino acids. CDR1 and CDR2 from the germline V gene are SGHDT and YYEEEE. The V and J ends lost 2 bases and 3 bases respectively, with 5 bases between them. CDR3 sequence (DNA): TGTGCCAGCAGCTTAAACGAAGAGACCCAGTACTTC. This sequence encodes CASSLNEETQYF.

This clone was seen a single time. V gene TRBV7-2 combines with J gene TRBJ1-5; D gene ambiguous. V lost 5 bases and J lost 1, with 9 bases in between. The CDR3 is 14 amino acids. Germline-derived CDR1 and CDR2 are SGHTA and FQGNSA. In DNA, the CDR3 is TGTGCCAGCAGCAAACAACAGAGCAATCAGCCCCAGCATTTT. Translation gives CASSKQQSNQPQHF. The variable domain in full, completed from reference TRBV7-2 and TRBJ1-5, reads GAGVSQSPSNKVTEKGKDVELRCDPISGHTALYWYRQSLGQGLEFLIYFQGNSAPDKSGLPSDRFSAERTGGSVSTLTIQRTQQEDSAVYLCASSKQQSNQPQHFGDGTRLSIL.

The V and J genes are TRBV5-4 and TRBJ2-2; TRBD1 is a possible D gene (6 bases). The germline V and J ends were trimmed by 6 bases and 4 bases, with 16 bases remaining between them. The CDR3 covers 15 residues. Germline CDR1 and CDR2: SGHNT and YYREEE (reference sequence). CDR3 in DNA: TGTGCCAGCACCCCACAGGGCCCCCCCACCGGGGAGCTGTTTTTT. Translating it yields CASTPQGPPTGELFF.

The V call is TRBV1, the J call TRBJ2-7. TRBV1 is deemed a pseudogene. The CDR3 length is 14 residues. The chain's CDR3 is CTSSQEAGRDEQYF. In nucleotides, the CDR3 is TGCACCAGCAGCCAAGAGGCCGGACGGGACGAGCAGTACTTC.

Remarks on this clone: Within the sample, other DNA sequences also encode this same CDR3. The chain links TRBV5-4 to TRBJ2-5, with D tentatively TRBD2 (6 bases). The CDR3 runs 14 residues. V lost 0 bases and J lost 2, with 8 bases in between. Germline V gene data show CDR1 as SGHNT and CDR2 as YYREEE (reference sequence). The CDR3 here is CASSLGGVQETQYF. The CDR3, as DNA: TGTGCCAGCAGCTTGGGGGGGGTTCAAGAGACCCAGTACTTC.

The rearrangement uses TRBV11-3 and TRBJ2-2; D is undetermined. The CDR3 is 11 amino acids. CDR1 SGHNT and CDR2 YENEEA come from the germline V gene. The V end was cut by 1 base, the J end by 6 bases, with 0 bases between. The CDR3: CASSLAGELFF. CDR3 sequence (DNA): TGTGCCAGCAGCTTAGCCGGGGAGCTGTTTTTT.

This chain links TRBV10-3 with TRBJ1-5; 9 positions agree with TRBD1. The germline CDR1 and CDR2 sequences are ENHRY and SYGVKD. The CDR3 spans 16 residues. V lost 4 bases, J lost 6 bases, and 10 bases stayed unmatched. The CDR3 DNA reads TGTGCCATCAGTGGAGGGACAGGGAAAAGGGGTCAGCCCCAGCATTTT. Amino acids: CAISGGTGKRGQPQHF.

The chain employs TRBV19 and TRBJ1-1; 7 nucleotides match TRBD1. The length of the CDR3 is 14 residues. Germline lookup yields CDR1 LNHDA and CDR2 SQIVND (reference sequence). Trimming at V came to 3 bases and at J to 11 bases, leaving 12 bases not matched to a gene. The CDR3 DNA reads TGTGCCAGTAGTATCAGGGGGGCCCGCCGGTTTGCTTTCTTT. It encodes CASSIRGARRFAFF.

This clone has a single count. The V and J genes are TRBV7-9 and TRBJ2-1; 12 bases fit TRBD2. The CDR3 contains 14 residues. Trimming took 5 bases from V and 7 from J; bases not matched to a gene: 3. Germline CDR1 reads SEHNR; CDR2 reads FQNEAQ (reference sequence). The CDR3 DNA is TGTGCCAGCAGCCCTAGCGGGAGGGGGAATGAGCAGTTCTTC. It is translated as CASSPSGRGNEQFF. The complete variable domain, with remaining parts taken from reference TRBV7-9 and TRBJ2-1, reads DTGVSQNPRHKITKRGQNVTFRCDPISEHNRLYWYRQTLGQGPEFLTYFQNEAQLEKSRLLSDRFSAERPKGSFSTLEIQRTEQGDSAMYLCASSPSGRGNEQFFGPGTRLTVL.

This chain joins TRBV15 and TRBJ2-1; either TRBD1 or TRBD2 may fit D (5 bases each). Germline assignment: CDR1 LNHNV and CDR2 YYDKDF (reference sequence). Trimming removed 1 base from V and 7 bases from J, with 17 bases in between. This CDR3 contains 16 residues. CDR3 loop: CATSRGEGRGANEQFF. CDR3 coding DNA: TGTGCCACCAGCAGAGGAGAGGGTCGAGGGGCGAATGAGCAGTTCTTC. Full variable domain (rest looked up from reference TRBV15 and TRBJ2-1): DAMVIQNPRYQVTQFGKPVTLSCSQTLNHNVMYWYQQKSSQAPKLLFHYYDKDFNNEADTPDNFQSRRPNTSFCFLDIRSPGLGDTAMYLCATSRGEGRGANEQFFGPGTRLTVL.

The chain employs TRBV7-5 and TRBJ2-6; the table's D gene call, TRBD1, was not cross checked with the DNA. TRBV7-5 is flagged as a pseudogene. The length of the CDR3 is 18 residues. The CDR3 is CARRQLGQPGAGANVLTF. CDR3 bases: TGTGCCAGAAGGCAACTGGGGCAGCCCGGAGCAGGGGCCAACGTCCTGACTTTC.

This clone has only one observation. The gene calls are TRBV5-1 and TRBJ1-4; TRBD1 might be the D (6 bases). Germline CDR1 SGHRS, CDR2 YFSETQ. The CDR3 totals 14 residues. Deletions cut 1 base from V and 12 bases from J, with 16 bases between. The CDR3 nucleotides read TGCGCCAGCAGCTTGATCTGGGGGCAGGGTGAACTGTTTTTT. Its translation is CASSLIWGQGELFF.

The chain uses TRBV28 and TRBJ2-5; D call uncertain. V was shortened by 6 bases and J by 4 bases, with 12 bases between the two germline ends. The CDR3 sequence is 13 residues long. Per the germline V gene, CDR1 is MDHEN and CDR2 is SYDVKM. The CDR3, as DNA: TGTGCCAGCAGCACCTTCGTAGGAGAGACCCAGTACTTC. Amino acids: CASSTFVGETQYF.

The CDR3 here is CASSEGLGGGNTEAFF. CDR3 coding DNA: TGTGCCAGCAGTGAAGGACTCGGGGGCGGGAACACTGAAGCTTTCTTT. The chain has TRBV6-1 and TRBJ1-1, with D perhaps matching TRBD1 (6 bases). Trimming removed 1 base from V and 1 base from J, with 13 bases in between. Germline V CDR1 and CDR2: MNHNS, SASEGT. The CDR3 loop spans 16 amino acids.